This paragraph reports one T cell receptor beta chain. Its antigen remains unknown. The sample comes from a study of blood T cells in healthy people across ages. Notes on the study in general: The recorded TCR beta diversity per million T cells decreased in a roughly linear manner with age.

In terms of origin and age, donors were healthy Caucasian individuals from Russia aged about 6 to 90. Each sample used at least 6 million PBMCs. Using a J-beta primer mix together with a sample-barcoded 5' primer, a second PCR was run for about 6 to 11 cycles. A 12-random-nucleotide template-switch adaptor tagged each cDNA molecule. In TCRdb, the 5' RACE reads were re-called with MiXCR into one record per CDR3 protein. Here the sample spans some 1.1 million distinct CDR3 sequences, less than 45% being singletons. This sequence was found in a man aged 18 to 35 in good health. Specimen: blood.

This CDR3 is CASSDWGTSGNTIYF. The CDR3 DNA reads TGCGCCAGCAGTGATTGGGGGACCTCTGGAAACACCATATATTTT. The gene calls are TRBV10-2 and TRBJ1-3, with D perhaps matching TRBD1 (5 bases). V was cut by 3 bases and J by 0 bases, with 9 bases left in between. Germline V gives CDR1 WSHSY, CDR2 SAAADI. This CDR3 is built from 15 residues.